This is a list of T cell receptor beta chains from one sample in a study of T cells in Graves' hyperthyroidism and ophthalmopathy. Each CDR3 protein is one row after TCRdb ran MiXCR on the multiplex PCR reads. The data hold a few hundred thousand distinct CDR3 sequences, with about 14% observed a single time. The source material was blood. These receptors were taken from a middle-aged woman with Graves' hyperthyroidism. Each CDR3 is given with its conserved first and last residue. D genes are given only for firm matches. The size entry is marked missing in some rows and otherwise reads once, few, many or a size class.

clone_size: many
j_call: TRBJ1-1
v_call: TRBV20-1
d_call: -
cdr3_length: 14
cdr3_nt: TGCAGTGCTCCCCGGGGCGGGATGAACACTGAAGCTTTCTTT
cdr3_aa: CSAPRGGMNTEAFF

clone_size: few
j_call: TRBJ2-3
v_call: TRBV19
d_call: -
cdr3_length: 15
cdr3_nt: TGTGCCAGTAGTACCAGGGGTCCCCCCACAGATACGCAGTATTTT
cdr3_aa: CASSTRGPPTDTQYF

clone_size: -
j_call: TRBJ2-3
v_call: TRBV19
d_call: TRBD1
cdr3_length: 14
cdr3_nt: TGTGCCAGTGGGACAGGGGGGATCACAGATACGCAGTATTTT
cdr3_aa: CASGTGGITDTQYF

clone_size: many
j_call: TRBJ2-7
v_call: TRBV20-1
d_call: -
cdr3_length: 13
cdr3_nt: TGCAGTGCTAGTGACGGACCGTCCTACGAGCAGTACTTC
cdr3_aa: CSASDGPSYEQYF

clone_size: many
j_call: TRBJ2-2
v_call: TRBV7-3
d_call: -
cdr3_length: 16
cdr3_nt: TGTGCCAGCAGCTTCGGCGGGAAAGGGAACACCGGGGAGCTGTTTTTT
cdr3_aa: CASSFGGKGNTGELFF

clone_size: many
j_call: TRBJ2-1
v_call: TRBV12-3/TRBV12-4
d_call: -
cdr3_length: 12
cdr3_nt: TGTGCCAGCAGTTTTATCTGGAATGAGCAGTTCTTC
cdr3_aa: CASSFIWNEQFF

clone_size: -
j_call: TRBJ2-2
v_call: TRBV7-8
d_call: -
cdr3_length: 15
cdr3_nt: TGTGCCAGCAGCTTAAGGGAGAGGGACACCGGGGAGCTGTTTTTT
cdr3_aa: CASSLRERDTGELFF

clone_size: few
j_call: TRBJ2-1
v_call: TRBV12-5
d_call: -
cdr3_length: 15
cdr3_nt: TGTGCTAGTGGTTTGTTAGCAGGCTCCTACAATGAGCAGTTCTTC
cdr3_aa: CASGLLAGSYNEQFF

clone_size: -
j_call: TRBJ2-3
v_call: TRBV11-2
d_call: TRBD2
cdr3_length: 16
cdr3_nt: TGTGCCAGCAGCTTCTTAGTGGGAGGGCCAGCAGATACGCAGTATTTT
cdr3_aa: CASSFLVGGPADTQYF

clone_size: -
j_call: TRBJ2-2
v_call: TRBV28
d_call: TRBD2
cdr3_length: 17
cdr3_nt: TGTGCCAGCAGTCAACGGTTAGCGGGAGGGAACACCGGGGAGCTGTTTTTT
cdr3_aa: CASSQRLAGGNTGELFF

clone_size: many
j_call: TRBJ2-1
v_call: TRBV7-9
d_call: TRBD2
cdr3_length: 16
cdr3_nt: TGTGCCAGCAGCTTTGAGGGACTAGCGGGAGACGATGAGCAGTTCTTC
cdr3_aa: CASSFEGLAGDDEQFF

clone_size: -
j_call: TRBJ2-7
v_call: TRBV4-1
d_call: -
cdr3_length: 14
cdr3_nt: TGCGCCAGCAGCCACAAACAGGATCCCTACGAGCAGTACTTC
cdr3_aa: CASSHKQDPYEQYF

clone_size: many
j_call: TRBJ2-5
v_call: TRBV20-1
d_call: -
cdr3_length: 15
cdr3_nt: TGCAGTGCTAGGCAAGTGACAGATCCCCAAGAGACCCAGTACTTC
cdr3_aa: CSARQVTDPQETQYF

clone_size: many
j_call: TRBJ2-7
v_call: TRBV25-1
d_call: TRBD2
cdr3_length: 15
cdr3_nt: TGTGCCAGCAGTGAGGGGCTAGCGGGGCAAAACGAGCAGTACTTC
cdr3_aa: CASSEGLAGQNEQYF

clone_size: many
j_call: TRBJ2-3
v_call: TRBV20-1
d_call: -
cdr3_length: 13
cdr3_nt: TGCAGTGCTAGAGAGGCAGAGAGGCCCACGCAGTATTTT
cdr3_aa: CSAREAERPTQYF

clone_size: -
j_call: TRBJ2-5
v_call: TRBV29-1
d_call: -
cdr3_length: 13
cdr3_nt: TGCAGCGTCAAGCAGGGCCAGGGAGAGACCCAGTACTTC
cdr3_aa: CSVKQGQGETQYF

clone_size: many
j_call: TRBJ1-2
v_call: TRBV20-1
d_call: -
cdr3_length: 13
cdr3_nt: TGCAGTGCTAGTCCCGGTACTAACTATGGCTACACCTTC
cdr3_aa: CSASPGTNYGYTF

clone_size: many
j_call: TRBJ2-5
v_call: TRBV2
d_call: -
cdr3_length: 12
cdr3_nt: TGTGCCAGCGCAGGGACCCAAGAGACCCAGTACTTC
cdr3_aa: CASAGTQETQYF

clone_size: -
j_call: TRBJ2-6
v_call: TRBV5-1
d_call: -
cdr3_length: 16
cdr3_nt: TGCGCCAGCAGCTTGGACGGGACTCCTGGGGCCAACGTCCTGACTTTC
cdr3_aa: CASSLDGTPGANVLTF

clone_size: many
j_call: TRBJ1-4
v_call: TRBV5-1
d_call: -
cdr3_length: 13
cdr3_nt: TGTGCCAGCAGCTTAGGGTCCGGTGAAAAACTGTTTTTT
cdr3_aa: CASSLGSGEKLFF

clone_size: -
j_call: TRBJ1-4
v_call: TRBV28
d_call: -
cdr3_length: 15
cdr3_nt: TGTGCCAGCAGTCCGTGGACTGCTGAAGGAGAAAAACTGTTTTTT
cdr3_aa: CASSPWTAEGEKLFF

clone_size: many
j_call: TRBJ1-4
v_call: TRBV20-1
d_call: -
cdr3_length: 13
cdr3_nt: TGCAGTGCTAGAGTACAGGGAGGGGAAAAACTGTTTTTT
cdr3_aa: CSARVQGGEKLFF

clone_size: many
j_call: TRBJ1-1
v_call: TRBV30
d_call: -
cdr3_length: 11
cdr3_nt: TGTGCCTGGATAAGAAGCACTGAAGCTTTCTTT
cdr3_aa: CAWIRSTEAFF

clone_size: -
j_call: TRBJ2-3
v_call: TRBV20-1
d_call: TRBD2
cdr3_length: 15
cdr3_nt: TGCAGTGCTAGAGTAGGGAGCGGGAGGACAGATACGCAGTATTTT
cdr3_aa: CSARVGSGRTDTQYF

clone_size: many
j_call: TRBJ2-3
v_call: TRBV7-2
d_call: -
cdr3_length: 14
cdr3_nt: TGTGCCAGCAGCTTAGGACCTAGATCCAATACGCAGTATTTT
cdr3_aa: CASSLGPRSNTQYF

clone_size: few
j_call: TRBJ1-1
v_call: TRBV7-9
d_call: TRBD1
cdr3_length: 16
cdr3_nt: TGTGCCAGCAGCTTAGCAAGGGGGCGGATGAACACTGAAGCTTTCTTT
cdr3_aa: CASSLARGRMNTEAFF

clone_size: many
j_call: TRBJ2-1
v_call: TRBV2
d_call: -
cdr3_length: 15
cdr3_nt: TGTGCCAGCAGTGAAGTCGGCGACTCCTACAATGAGCAGTTCTTC
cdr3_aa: CASSEVGDSYNEQFF

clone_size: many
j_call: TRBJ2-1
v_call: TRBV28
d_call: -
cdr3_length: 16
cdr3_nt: TGTGCCAGCAGTGGCGGGACCCATTACTCCTACAATGAGCAGTTCTTC
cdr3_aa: CASSGGTHYSYNEQFF

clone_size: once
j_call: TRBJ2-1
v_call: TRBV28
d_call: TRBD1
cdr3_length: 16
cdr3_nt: TGTGCCAGCAGTCAACTCGGGACAGGGAACTACAATGAGCAGTTCTTC
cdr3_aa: CASSQLGTGNYNEQFF

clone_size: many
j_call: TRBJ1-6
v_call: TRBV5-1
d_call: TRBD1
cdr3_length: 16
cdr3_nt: TGCGCCAGCAGCCGGAGACAGGGGATGGATAATTCACCCCTCCACTTT
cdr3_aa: CASSRRQGMDNSPLHF

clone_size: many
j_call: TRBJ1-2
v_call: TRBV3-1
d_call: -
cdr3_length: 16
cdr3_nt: TGTGCCAGCAGCCAAGATTCGGGCCTAGGTCGATATGGCTACACCTTC
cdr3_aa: CASSQDSGLGRYGYTF

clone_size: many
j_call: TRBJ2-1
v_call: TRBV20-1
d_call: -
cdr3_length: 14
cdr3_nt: TGCAGTGCTGGACCGGGAGCCCCCCACAATGAGCAGTTCTTC
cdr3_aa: CSAGPGAPHNEQFF

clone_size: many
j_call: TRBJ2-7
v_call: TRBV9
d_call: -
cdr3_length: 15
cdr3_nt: TGTGCCAGCAGCGTTTTTCCCGGGACGTCGTACGAGCAGTACTTC
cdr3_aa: CASSVFPGTSYEQYF

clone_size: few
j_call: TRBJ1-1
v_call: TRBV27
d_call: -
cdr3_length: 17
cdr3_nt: TGTGCCAGCACTTTCTCCTCCGCAGGTTCATCCTACACTGAAGCTTTCTTT
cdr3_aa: CASTFSSAGSSYTEAFF

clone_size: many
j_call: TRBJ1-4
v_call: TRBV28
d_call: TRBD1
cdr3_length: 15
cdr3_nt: TGTGCCAGCAGTTCCACAGGGGACCCTAATGAAAAACTGTTTTTT
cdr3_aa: CASSSTGDPNEKLFF

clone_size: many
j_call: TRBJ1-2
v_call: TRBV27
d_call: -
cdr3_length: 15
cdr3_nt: TGTGCCAGCAGTTTATCGGCGGGGCCGGACTATGGCTACACCTTC
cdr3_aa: CASSLSAGPDYGYTF

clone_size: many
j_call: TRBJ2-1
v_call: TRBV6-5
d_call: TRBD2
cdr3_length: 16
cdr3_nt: TGTGCCAGCAGTTACTCTAGCGGGAGCTCCTACAATGAGCAGTTCTTC
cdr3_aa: CASSYSSGSSYNEQFF

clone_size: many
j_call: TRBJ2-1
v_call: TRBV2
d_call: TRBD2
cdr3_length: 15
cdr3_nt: TGTGCCAGCAGTACTACTAGCGGGAGTGTTAATGAGCAGTTCTTC
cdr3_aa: CASSTTSGSVNEQFF

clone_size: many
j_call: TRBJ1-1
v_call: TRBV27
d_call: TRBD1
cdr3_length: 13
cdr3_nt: TGTGCCAGCAGTTTCGACAGGGGAGTTAAAGCTTTCTTT
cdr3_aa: CASSFDRGVKAFF

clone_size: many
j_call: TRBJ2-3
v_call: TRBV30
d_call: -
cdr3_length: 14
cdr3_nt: TGTGCCTGGAGTGAGGGAGTCAACACAGATACGCAGTATTTT
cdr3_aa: CAWSEGVNTDTQYF

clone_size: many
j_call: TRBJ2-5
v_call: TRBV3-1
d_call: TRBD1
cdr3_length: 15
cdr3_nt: TGTGCCAGCAGCACCGGGACAGGGAACCAAGAGACCCAGTACTTC
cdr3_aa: CASSTGTGNQETQYF

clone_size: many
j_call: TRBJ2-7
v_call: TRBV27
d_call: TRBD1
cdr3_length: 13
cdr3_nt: TGTGCCAGCAGAGTACAGGGGGCGCGGGAGCAGTACTTC
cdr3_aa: CASRVQGAREQYF

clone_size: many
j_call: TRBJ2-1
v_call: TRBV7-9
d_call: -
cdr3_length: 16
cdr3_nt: TGTGCCAGCAGCTTAGTCCTAGCGAGTACCTACAATGAGCAGTTCTTC
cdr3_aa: CASSLVLASTYNEQFF

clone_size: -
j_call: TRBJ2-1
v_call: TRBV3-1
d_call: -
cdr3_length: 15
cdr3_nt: TGTGCCAGCAGAGGGCAGGAAACATCCTACAATGAGCAGTTCTTC
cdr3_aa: CASRGQETSYNEQFF

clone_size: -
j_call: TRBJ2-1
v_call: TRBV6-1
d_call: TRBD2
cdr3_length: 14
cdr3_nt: TGTGCCAGCACTTATAGCGGGAGTAGCAATGAGCAGTTCTTC
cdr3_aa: CASTYSGSSNEQFF

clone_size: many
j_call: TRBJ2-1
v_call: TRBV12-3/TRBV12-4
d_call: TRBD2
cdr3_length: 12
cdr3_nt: TGTGCCAGCAGCCCCGACGGGGGGGAGCAGTTCTTC
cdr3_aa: CASSPDGGEQFF

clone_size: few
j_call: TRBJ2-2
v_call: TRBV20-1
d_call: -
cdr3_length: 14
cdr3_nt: TGCAGTGCTAGGAGGGAGTCGGGAACCGGGGAGCTGTTTTTT
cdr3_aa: CSARRESGTGELFF

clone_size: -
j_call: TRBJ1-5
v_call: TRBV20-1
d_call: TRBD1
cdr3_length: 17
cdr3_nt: TGCAGTGCCAGGAATAGACAGGGGATCAGTAGCAATCAGCCCCAGCATTTT
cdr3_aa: CSARNRQGISSNQPQHF

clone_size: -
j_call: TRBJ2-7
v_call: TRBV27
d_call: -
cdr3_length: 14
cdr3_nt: TGTGCCAGCAGCCGGCCCTTTCCAGGGCACGAGCAGTACTTC
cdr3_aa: CASSRPFPGHEQYF

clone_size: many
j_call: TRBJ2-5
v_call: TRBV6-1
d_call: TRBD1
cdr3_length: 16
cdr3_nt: TGTGCCAGCAGCACCGGGACAGGAGAACCTCAAGAGACCCAGTACTTC
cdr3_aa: CASSTGTGEPQETQYF

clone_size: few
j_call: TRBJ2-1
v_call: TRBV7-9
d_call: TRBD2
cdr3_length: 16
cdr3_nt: TGTGCCAGCAGCTGGAAGCCGGGACTAGCGGGAGTAGAGCAGTTCTTC
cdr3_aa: CASSWKPGLAGVEQFF

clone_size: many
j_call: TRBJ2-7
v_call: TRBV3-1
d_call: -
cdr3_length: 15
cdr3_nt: TGTGCCAGCAGCCAGACTAGACTAAGCTCCTACGAGCAGTACTTC
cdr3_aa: CASSQTRLSSYEQYF

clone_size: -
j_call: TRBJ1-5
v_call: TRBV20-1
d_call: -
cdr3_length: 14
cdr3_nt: TGCAGTGCTAGAACACTTTATAGCAATCAGCCCCAGCATTTT
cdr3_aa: CSARTLYSNQPQHF

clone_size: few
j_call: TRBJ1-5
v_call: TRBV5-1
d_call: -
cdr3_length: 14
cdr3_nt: TGCGCCAGCAGCTTATCAGGGACGAATCAGCCCCAGCATTTT
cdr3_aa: CASSLSGTNQPQHF